This TCR beta chain came from a study of graft-versus-host responses after intestinal transplantation. For the study at large: Those transplanted obtained multivisceral, liver-intestinal, or isolated intestinal grafts. Once they had received anti-thymocyte globulin induction, all recipients took tacrolimus and steroids for approximately 3 years.

A remark on this clone: Its specificity is not known.

Whole-study results and caveats: Allografts of one patient group, those with graft-donor T cell macrochimerism, had high graft-versus-host to host-versus-graft clonal ratios. GvH clones were found in recipient marrow; some appeared first in ileum or blood.

Assay: immunoSEQ multiplex PCR; the TCRdb copy retains only in-frame clones and omits some. This table has 85,000 to 100,000 clones, around 93% appearing once. The CDR3 runs to 16 residues. Trimming took 3 bases from V and 1 from J; bases not matched to a gene: 6. In germline, CDR1 is SGDLS, CDR2 YYNGEE. The source of this sequence is a human donor who was the organ donor for an intestinal transplant. The sequencing here drew on unstimulated CD4+ T cells sorted from spleen or lymph node cells, taken before transplant. J is TRBJ2-4 and V is TRBV9, with 8 bases fitting TRBD2. CDR3 residues: CASSGLGGGAKNIQYF. In DNA form, the CDR3 reads TGTGCCAGCAGCGGGCTGGGCGGGGGGGCCAAAAACATTCAGTACTTC.